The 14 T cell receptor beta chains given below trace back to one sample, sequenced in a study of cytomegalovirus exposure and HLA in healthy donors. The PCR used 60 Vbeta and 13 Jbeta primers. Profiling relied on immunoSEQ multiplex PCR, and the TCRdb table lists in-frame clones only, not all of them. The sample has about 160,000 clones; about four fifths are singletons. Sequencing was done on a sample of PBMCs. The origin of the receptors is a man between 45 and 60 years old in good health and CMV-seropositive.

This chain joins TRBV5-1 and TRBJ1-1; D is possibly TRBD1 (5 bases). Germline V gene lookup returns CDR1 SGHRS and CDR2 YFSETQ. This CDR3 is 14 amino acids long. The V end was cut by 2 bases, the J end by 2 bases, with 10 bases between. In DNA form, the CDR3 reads TGCGCCAGCAGCTTTCAGGGCATCAACACTGAAGCTTTCTTT. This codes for CASSFQGINTEAFF.

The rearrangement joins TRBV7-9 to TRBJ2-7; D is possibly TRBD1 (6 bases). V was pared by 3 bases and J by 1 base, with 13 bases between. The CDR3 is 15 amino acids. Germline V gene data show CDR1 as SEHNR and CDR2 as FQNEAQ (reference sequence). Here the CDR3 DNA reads TGTGCCAGCAGCTTCCTCCGGGACACGTCCTACGAGCAGTACTTC. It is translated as CASSFLRDTSYEQYF.

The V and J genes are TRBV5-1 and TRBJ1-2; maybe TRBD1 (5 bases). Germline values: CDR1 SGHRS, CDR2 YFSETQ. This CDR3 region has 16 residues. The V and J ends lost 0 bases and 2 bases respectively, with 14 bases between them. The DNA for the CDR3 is TGCGCCAGCAGCTTGGTGGGACCGGGAGGGAACTATGGCTACACCTTC. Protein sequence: CASSLVGPGGNYGYTF.

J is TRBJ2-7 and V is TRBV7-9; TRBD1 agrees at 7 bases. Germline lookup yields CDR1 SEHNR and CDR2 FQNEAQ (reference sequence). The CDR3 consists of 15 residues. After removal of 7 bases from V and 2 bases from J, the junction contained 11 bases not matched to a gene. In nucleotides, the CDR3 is TGTGCCAGCATCCCTCCCGACAGGGCGCCCTACGAGCAGTACTTC. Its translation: CASIPPDRAPYEQYF.

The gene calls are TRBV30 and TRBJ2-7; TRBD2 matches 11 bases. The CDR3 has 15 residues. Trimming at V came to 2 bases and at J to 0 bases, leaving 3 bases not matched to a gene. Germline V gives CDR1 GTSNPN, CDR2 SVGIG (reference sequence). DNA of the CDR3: TGTGCCTGGAGTTTAGCGGGAGGGTTCTCCTACGAGCAGTACTTC. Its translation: CAWSLAGGFSYEQYF.

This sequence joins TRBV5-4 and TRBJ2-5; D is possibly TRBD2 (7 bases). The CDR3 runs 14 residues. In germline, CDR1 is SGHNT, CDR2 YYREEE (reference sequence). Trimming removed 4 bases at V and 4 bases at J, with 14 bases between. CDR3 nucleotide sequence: TGTGCCAGCAGCAGGGGGGGGACGGGAGAGACCCAGTACTTC. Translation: CASSRGGTGETQYF.

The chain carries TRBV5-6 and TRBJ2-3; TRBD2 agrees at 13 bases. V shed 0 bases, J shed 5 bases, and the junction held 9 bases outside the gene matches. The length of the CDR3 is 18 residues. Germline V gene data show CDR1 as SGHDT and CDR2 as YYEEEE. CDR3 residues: CASSLEVGTSGMIDTQYF. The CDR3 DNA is TGTGCCAGCAGCTTGGAGGTAGGGACTAGCGGGATGATAGATACGCAGTATTTT.

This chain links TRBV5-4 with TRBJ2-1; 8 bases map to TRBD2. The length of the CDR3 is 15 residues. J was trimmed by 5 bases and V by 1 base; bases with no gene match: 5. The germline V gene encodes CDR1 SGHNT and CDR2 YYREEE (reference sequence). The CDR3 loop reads CASSLTSGGDNEQFF. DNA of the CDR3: TGTGCCAGCAGCTTGACTAGCGGAGGAGACAATGAGCAGTTCTTC.

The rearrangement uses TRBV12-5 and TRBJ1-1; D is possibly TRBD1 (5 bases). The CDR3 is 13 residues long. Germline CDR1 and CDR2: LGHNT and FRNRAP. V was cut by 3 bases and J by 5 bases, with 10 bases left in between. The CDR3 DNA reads TGTGCTAGTGGTTTCTGGGGGGGTACTGAAGCTTTCTTT. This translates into CASGFWGGTEAFF.

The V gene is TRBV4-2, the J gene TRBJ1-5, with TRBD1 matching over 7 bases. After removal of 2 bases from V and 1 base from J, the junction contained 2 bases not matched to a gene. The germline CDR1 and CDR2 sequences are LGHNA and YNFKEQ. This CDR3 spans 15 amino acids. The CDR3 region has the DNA TGTGCCAGCAGCCAAATGACAGGGAGCAATCAGCCCCAGCATTTT. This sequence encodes CASSQMTGSNQPQHF.

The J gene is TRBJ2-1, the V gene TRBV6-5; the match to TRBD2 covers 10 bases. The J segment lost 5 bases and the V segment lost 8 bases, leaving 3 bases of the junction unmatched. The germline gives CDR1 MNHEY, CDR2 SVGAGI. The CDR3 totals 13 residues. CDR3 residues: CASALAGDNEQFF. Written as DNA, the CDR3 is TGTGCCAGCGCCCTAGCGGGAGACAATGAGCAGTTCTTC.

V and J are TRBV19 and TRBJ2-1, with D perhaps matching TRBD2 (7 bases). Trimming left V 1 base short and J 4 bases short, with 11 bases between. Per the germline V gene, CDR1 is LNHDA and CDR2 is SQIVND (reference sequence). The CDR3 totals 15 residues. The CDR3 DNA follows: TGTGCCAGTAGTATAGCGGGGGGCGCTTACAATGAGCAGTTCTTC. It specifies CASSIAGGAYNEQFF. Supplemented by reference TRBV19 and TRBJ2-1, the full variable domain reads DGGITQSPKYLFRKEGQNVTLSCEQNLNHDAMYWYRQDPGQGLRLIYYSQIVNDFQKGDIAEGYSVSREKKESFPLTVTSAQKNPTAFYLCASSIAGGAYNEQFFGPGTRLTVL.

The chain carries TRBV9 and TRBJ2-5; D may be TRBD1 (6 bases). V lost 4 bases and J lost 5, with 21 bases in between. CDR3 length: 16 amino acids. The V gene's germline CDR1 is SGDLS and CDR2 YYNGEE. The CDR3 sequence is CASSPRKLRQVETQYF. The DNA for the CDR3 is TGTGCCAGCAGCCCCAGGAAGCTCCGACAGGTCGAGACCCAGTACTTC.

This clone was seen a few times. This CDR3 is CASSPSPGNQETQYF. CDR3 DNA sequence: TGTGCCAGCAGTCCATCACCAGGGAACCAAGAGACCCAGTACTTC. The chain uses TRBV6-5 and TRBJ2-5; TRBD1 is a possible D gene (5 bases). CDR1 is MNHEY and CDR2 is SVGAGI in the germline V gene. The CDR3 extends over 15 amino acids. Trimming removed 5 bases at V and 0 bases at J, with 13 bases between.